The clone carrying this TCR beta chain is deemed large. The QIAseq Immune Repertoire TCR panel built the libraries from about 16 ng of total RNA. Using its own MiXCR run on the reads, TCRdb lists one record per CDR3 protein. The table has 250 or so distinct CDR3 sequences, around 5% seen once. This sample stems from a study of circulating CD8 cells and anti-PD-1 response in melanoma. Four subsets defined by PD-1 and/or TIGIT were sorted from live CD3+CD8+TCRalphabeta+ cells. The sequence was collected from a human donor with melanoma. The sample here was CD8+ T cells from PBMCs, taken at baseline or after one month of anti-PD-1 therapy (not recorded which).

The CDR3 region has the DNA TGTGCCAGCAGCCAGAACACCGGGGAGCTGTTTTTT. Translating gives CASSQNTGELFF. The gene calls are TRBV28 and TRBJ2-2; unclear D gene. This CDR3 spans 12 amino acids. V was clipped by 6 bases and J by 1 base, with 3 bases between them. Looked up from germline, CDR1 is MDHEN and CDR2 is SYDVKM.